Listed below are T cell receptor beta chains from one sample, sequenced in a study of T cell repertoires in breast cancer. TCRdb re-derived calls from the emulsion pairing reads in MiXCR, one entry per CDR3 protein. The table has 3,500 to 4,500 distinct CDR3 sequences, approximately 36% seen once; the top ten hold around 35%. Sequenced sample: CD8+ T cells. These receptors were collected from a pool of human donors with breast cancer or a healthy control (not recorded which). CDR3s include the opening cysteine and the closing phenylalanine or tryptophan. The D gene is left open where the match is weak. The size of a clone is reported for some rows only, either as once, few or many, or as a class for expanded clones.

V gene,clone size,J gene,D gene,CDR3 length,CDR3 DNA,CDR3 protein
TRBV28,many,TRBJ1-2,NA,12,TGTGCCAGCAGTCCCCGGGAATATGGCTACACCTTC,CASSPREYGYTF
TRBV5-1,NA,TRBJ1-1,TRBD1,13,TGCGCCAGCACCTTGAGACAGGGCTCTGGAGCTTTCTTT,CASTLRQGSGAFF
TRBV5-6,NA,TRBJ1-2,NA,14,TGTGCCAGCTGCCAGTACGGCCGTACCTATGGCTACACCTTC,CASCQYGRTYGYTF
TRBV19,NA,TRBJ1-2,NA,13,TGTGCCAGTAGTAAGGAGGGGAAATATGGCAACACCTTC,CASSKEGKYGNTF
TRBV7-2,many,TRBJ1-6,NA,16,TGTGCCAGCAGCTTGCGGGCCAGCTCCTATAATTCACCCCTCCACTTT,CASSLRASSYNSPLHF
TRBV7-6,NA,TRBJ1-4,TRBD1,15,TGTGCCAGCAGCAAATACAGGGGGGGGAATGAAGAGCTGTTTTTT,CASSKYRGGNEELFF
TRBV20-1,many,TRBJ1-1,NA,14,TGCAGTGCTAGTAAGCCGGGGGGGAGGACTGAAGCTTTCTTT,CSASKPGGRTEAFF
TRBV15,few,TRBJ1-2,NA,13,TGTGCCACCAGCCTGGGGGGGCTGGATGGCTACACCTTC,CATSLGGLDGYTF
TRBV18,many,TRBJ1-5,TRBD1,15,TGTGCCAGCTCACTACGGGACAGGGTTGATCAGCCCCAGCATTTT,CASSLRDRVDQPQHF
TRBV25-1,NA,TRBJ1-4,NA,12,TGTGCCAGCAGACAGAGTAATGAAAAACTGTTTTTT,CASRQSNEKLFF
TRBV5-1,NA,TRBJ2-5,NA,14,TGCGCCAGCAGTTTGGGGCAGGCCAGGGAGACCCAGTACTTT,CASSLGQARETQYF
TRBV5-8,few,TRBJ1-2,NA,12,TGTGCCAGCAGCATCGGGGACCGGGCTTACACCTTC,CASSIGDRAYTF
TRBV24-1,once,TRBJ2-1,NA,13,TGTGCCACCAGTGAGCAACGGAGCGATGAGCAGTTCTTC,CATSEQRSDEQFF
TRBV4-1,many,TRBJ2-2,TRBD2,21,TGCGCCAGCAGCCAATTTGGGACTCCTCTAGCGGGGGGATCAAACACCGGGGAGCTGTTTTTT,CASSQFGTPLAGGSNTGELFF
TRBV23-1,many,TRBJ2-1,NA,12,TGCGCCAGCAGTCGTCGGTACAATGAGCAGTTCTTC,CASSRRYNEQFF
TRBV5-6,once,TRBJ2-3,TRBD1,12,TGTGCCAGCAGCTACAGGGGAAATACGCAGTATTTT,CASSYRGNTQYF
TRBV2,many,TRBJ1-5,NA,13,TGTGCCAGCAGTAAGGGCCCAAATCAGCCCCAGCATTTT,CASSKGPNQPQHF
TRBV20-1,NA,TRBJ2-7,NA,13,TGCAGTGCCGATCCGGGAGATACCTACGAGCAGTACTTC,CSADPGDTYEQYF
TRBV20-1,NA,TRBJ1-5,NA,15,TGCAGTGCTAACCCCCGGGGGAGCAGAAGGCAGCCCCAGCATTTT,CSANPRGSRRQPQHF
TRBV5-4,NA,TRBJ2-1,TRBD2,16,TGTGCCAGCGGAGATCTTCCGGGGGGGATCTACAATGAGCAGTTCTTC,CASGDLPGGIYNEQFF
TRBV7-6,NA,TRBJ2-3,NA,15,TGTGCCAGCAGCTTAGGTCGTGGGGACGTGGATACGCAGTGTTTT,CASSLGRGDVDTQCF
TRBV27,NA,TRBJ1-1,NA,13,TGTGCCGGCAGCCAGGACATTTGGGCGGAAGCTTTCTTT,CAGSQDIWAEAFF
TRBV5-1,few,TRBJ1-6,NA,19,TGCGCCAGCAGCCCGATACCCGGCGGACAGAGCTCCTATAATTCACCCCTCCACTTT,CASSPIPGGQSSYNSPLHF
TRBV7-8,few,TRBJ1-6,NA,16,TGTGCCAGCAGCTTCATTCGATTAGCCCTCGGTTCACCCCTCCACTTT,CASSFIRLALGSPLHF
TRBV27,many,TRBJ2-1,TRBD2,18,TGTGCCAGCAGTTTGGCGACTAGCGGCTCCCCCAGAAGGAATGAGCAGTTCTTC,CASSLATSGSPRRNEQFF
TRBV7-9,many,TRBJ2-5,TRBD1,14,TGTGCCAGCAGCTTAGTAGGGGGCGCCGAGACCCAGTACTTC,CASSLVGGAETQYF
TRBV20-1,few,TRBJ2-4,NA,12,TGCAGTGCTTACGACAGTGGCGACATTCAGTACTTC,CSAYDSGDIQYF
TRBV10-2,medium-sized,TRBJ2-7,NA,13,TGCGCCAGCAGGCCAGGGGACCTATACGAGCAGTACTTC,CASRPGDLYEQYF
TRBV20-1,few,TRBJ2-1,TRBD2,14,TGCAGTGCTGGCAGCGGGAGCTCCTACAATGAGCAGTTCTTC,CSAGSGSSYNEQFF
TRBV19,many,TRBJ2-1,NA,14,TGTGCCAGTAGTAGGTCAGGGGAGTTCTATGAGCAGTTCTTC,CASSRSGEFYEQFF
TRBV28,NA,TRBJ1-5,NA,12,TGTACCAGCGGCCTAGGGGATCAGCCCCAGCATTTT,CTSGLGDQPQHF
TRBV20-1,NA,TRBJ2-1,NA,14,TGCAGTGCTAGAGATCTGAGGGATCCAAATGAGCAGTTCTTC,CSARDLRDPNEQFF
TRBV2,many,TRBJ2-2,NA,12,TGTGCCAGCGGCAGCGCTACCGGGGAGCTGTTTTTT,CASGSATGELFF
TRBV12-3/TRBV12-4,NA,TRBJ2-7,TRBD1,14,TGTGCCAGCACTCGGGACAGGGGACAAGACGAGCAGTACTTC,CASTRDRGQDEQYF
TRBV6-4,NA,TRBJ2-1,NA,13,TGTGCCAGCAGCGCTAAAGATAGACATGAGCAGTTCTTT,CASSAKDRHEQFF
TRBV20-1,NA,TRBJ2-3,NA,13,TGCAGTGCTAGAGTGGGGTGGGCAGATACGCAGTATTTT,CSARVGWADTQYF
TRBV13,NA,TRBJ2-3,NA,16,TGTGCCAGCAGCTTTCAGGGGCTATCTTTATTCGATACGCAGTATTTT,CASSFQGLSLFDTQYF
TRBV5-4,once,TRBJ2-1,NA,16,TGTGCCAGCAGTGTTACGGGACTCAGCTCCTACAATGAGCAGTTCTTC,CASSVTGLSSYNEQFF
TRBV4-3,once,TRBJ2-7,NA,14,TGCGCCAGCAGCCAAGGGTACGCATTCTACGAGCAGTACTTC,CASSQGYAFYEQYF
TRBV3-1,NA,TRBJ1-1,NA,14,TGTGCCAGCAGCCAACCGGGGGAGAACACTGAAGCTTTCTTT,CASSQPGENTEAFF
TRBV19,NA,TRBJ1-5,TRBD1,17,TGTGCCAATAGTATTGGTCTGACGAGACAGGGTTATCAGCCCCAGCATTTT,CANSIGLTRQGYQPQHF
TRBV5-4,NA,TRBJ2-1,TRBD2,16,TGTGCCAGCAGCCTCCTCCCGGGGGGGGTCTACAATGAGCAGTTCTTC,CASSLLPGGVYNEQFF
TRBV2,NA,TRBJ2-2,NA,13,TGTGCCAGCAGTGTTCAGGGGTCCGGGGAGCTGTTTTTT,CASSVQGSGELFF
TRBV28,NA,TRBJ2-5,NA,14,TGTGCCAGCATTGCCCCTCCGGGACTCGAGACCCAGTACTTC,CASIAPPGLETQYF
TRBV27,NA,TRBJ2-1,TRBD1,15,TGTGCAAGCCGGAAGACAGGGGGCTACCACACTGAGCAGTTCTTC,CASRKTGGYHTEQFF
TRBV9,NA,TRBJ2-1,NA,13,TGTGCCAGCAGCGCTCAGTGGGGTGGTGAGCAGTTCTTC,CASSAQWGGEQFF
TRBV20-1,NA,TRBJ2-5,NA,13,TGCAGTGCTACAATGGGGGAGGATGAGACCCAGTACTTC,CSATMGEDETQYF
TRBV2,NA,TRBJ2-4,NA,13,TGTGCCAGCAGTGTTGGGGGCAAAAACATTCAGTACTTC,CASSVGGKNIQYF
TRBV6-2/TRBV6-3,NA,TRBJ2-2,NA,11,TGTGGTTGCGGGGCCCGCGGGGAGCTGTTTTTT,CGCGARGELFF
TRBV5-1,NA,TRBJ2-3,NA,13,TGCGCCAGCAGCACTACAACGGGAGATACGCAGTATTTT,CASSTTTGDTQYF
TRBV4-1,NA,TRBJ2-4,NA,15,TGCGCCAGCCAAGATGCGGGGCGCTTGATCGACATTCAGTACTTC,CASQDAGRLIDIQYF